These 26 T cell receptor beta chains share one sample of origin, sequenced in a study of blood T cells in healthy people across ages. The authors ran a second PCR of about 7 to 12 cycles using a sample-barcoded 5' primer and a J-beta primer mix. TCRdb processed the 5' RACE reads anew with MiXCR; each CDR3 protein has one entry. This sample has under 850,000 distinct CDR3 sequences, with under 40% found just once. Sequencing was carried out using blood. The source of these receptors is a man younger than 35 in good health.

This clonotype was picked up a small number of times. V and J are TRBV9 and TRBJ1-4; D ambiguous. This CDR3 has 15 amino acids. The germline V gene encodes CDR1 SGDLS and CDR2 YYNGEE. Deletions cut 3 bases from V and 7 bases from J, with 16 bases between. The CDR3, as DNA: TGTGCCAGCAGCGGTAGCTGGGAGATAAGTGAAAAACTGTTTTTT. The encoded protein is CASSGSWEISEKLFF.

The table lists this clonotype with a few counts. V gene TRBV7-2 combines with J gene TRBJ1-5; maybe TRBD1 (5 bases). The CDR3 covers 15 residues. V lost 5 bases and J lost 4, with 15 bases in between. Germline V gene sequence: CDR1 SGHTA, CDR2 FQGNSA. The CDR3 coding sequence is TGTGCCAGCAGCACCGGGGCCGGGAAAAATCAGCCCCAGCATTTT. Protein sequence: CASSTGAGKNQPQHF.

V gene TRBV27 combines with J gene TRBJ1-2; 10 bases are shared with TRBD1. This CDR3 is built from 15 residues. CDR1 and CDR2 from the germline V gene are MNHEY and SMNVEV (reference sequence). V shed 3 bases and J 4 bases; nucleotides not matched to a gene: 5. For the CDR3, the DNA is TGTGCCAGCAGTTTGCTGGGACAGGGGAGCTATGGCTACACCTTC. As protein: CASSLLGQGSYGYTF.

This clonotype was found many times. The rearrangement links TRBV29-1 to TRBJ2-1; D not resolved. The CDR3 contains 14 residues. CDR1 is SQVTM and CDR2 is ANQGSEA in the germline V gene. Trimming stripped 7 bases from V and 2 bases from J, with 15 bases between. Here the CDR3 reads CSALLSGTYNEQFF. The CDR3 DNA reads TGCAGCGCCCTTCTAAGTGGGACCTACAATGAGCAGTTCTTC.

This clonotype was observed a handful of times. The genes are TRBV12-3 or TRBV12-4 and TRBJ2-2; 10 positions agree with TRBD1. V was pared by 5 bases and J by 4 bases, with 16 bases of the junction left unmatched. This CDR3 has 19 amino acids. The CDR3 DNA reads as TGTGCCAGCAGTACCGGGACAGGGGTACCCGTGGGGATCACCGGGGAGCTGTTTTTT. Translation: CASSTGTGVPVGITGELFF.

The V gene is TRBV4-1, the J gene TRBJ1-2; D gene ambiguous. In germline, CDR1 is MGHRA, CDR2 YSYEKL. Between the trimmed V and J ends, which lost 2 bases and 8 bases, there was a span of 15 bases. The CDR3 loop spans 14 amino acids. Here the CDR3 DNA reads TGCGCCAGCAGCCAACCGTTACGAAACGGCGGCTACACCTTC. Translating gives CASSQPLRNGGYTF.

This clonotype was observed a few times. The gene calls are TRBV6-6 and TRBJ2-7; 10 bases line up with TRBD1. Per the germline V gene, CDR1 is MNHNY and CDR2 is SVGAGI (reference sequence). Losses at the gene ends were 0 bases for V and 3 bases for J; bases not matched to a gene: 8. The CDR3 length is 17 residues. CDR3 region: CASSYSPGQGVVYEQYF. The CDR3 coding sequence is TGTGCCAGCAGTTACTCACCTGGACAGGGGGTTGTCTACGAGCAGTACTTC.

As for this clonotype: Sequence at one end of the junction differs from germline and may be a read error. The V and J genes are TRBV7-2 and TRBJ1-2; D remains ambiguous. The CDR3 covers 12 residues. The germline V gene encodes CDR1 SGHTA and CDR2 FQGNSA. CDR3 in amino acids: CARSLKSYGYTF. The CDR3 region has the DNA TGTGCCCGCAGCTTAAAATCATATGGCTACACCTTC. Drawing the rest from reference TRBV7-2 and TRBJ1-2, the complete variable domain is GAGVSQSPSNKVTEKGKDVELRCDPISGHTALYWYRQSLGQGLEFLIYFQGNSAPDKSGLPSDRFSAERTGGSVSTLTIQRTQQEDSAVYLCARSLKSYGYTFGSGTRLTVV.

This clonotype was observed at least ten times. The chain employs TRBV4-3 and TRBJ2-1, with D possibly being TRBD2 (6 bases). Between the trimmed V and J ends, which lost 3 bases and 0 bases, there was a span of 12 bases. Germline V lookup: CDR1 LGHNA, CDR2 YSLEER. The CDR3 consists of 16 residues. The CDR3 nucleotides read TGCGCCAGCAGCCAGGTAGCGGCCCGCTCCTACAATGAGCAGTTCTTC. It specifies CASSQVAARSYNEQFF.

In its sample, this clonotype was seen many times. V usage is TRBV10-3 and J usage is TRBJ2-1; 9 nucleotides align to TRBD1. This CDR3 has 14 amino acids. From germline, CDR1 is ENHRY and CDR2 SYGVKD. Unmatched junction bases numbered 8, after V lost 4 bases and J lost 10 bases. CDR3 sequence: CAISGQDRGREQFF. In DNA form, the CDR3 reads TGTGCCATCAGTGGACAGGACAGGGGCAGGGAGCAGTTCTTC.

Concerning this clonotype itself: Without the conserved terminal phenylalanine or tryptophan, this CDR3 likely stems from a read error. V is TRBV2 and J is TRBJ2-1, with TRBD1 matching over 10 bases. V lost 7 bases and J lost 8; bases outside the gene matches: 8. The V gene's germline CDR1 is SNHLY and CDR2 FYNNEI. The CDR3 length is 14 residues. The CDR3 coding sequence is TGTGCCAGCACTAGGGACAGGGGAGTCGATGAGCAGTTCTCC. Residues: CASTRDRGVDEQFS.

In its sample, this clonotype was seen many times. The rearrangement joins TRBV29-1 to TRBJ2-3; TRBD2 is a possible D gene (6 bases). Trimming pared 7 bases from V and 10 bases from J, leaving 15 bases between. This CDR3 has 11 residues. Germline V lookup: CDR1 SQVTM, CDR2 ANQGSEA. The CDR3 DNA reads as TGCAGCGCCGTTCAAGGGGAGGCGCAGTATTTT. Encoded protein: CSAVQGEAQYF.

The table lists this clonotype with many counts. The genes are TRBV9 and TRBJ2-4; a possible D gene is TRBD2 (6 bases). Germline values: CDR1 SGDLS, CDR2 YYNGEE. V dropped 2 bases and J dropped 8 bases, with 20 bases sitting between them. The CDR3 contains 16 residues. The CDR3 here is CASSVQGTPRGDIQYF. The CDR3 DNA follows: TGTGCCAGCAGCGTCCAAGGGACTCCCCGAGGGGACATTCAGTACTTC. The variable domain in full, with the rest retrieved from reference TRBV9 and TRBJ2-4, is DSGVTQTPKHLITATGQRVTLRCSPRSGDLSVYWYQQSLDQGLQFLIQYYNGEERAKGNILERFSAQQFPDLHSELNLSSLELGDSALYFCASSVQGTPRGDIQYFGAGTRLSVL.

This sequence joins TRBV7-2 and TRBJ2-1, with D possibly TRBD2 on 5 matching bases. The closer fit of TRBJ2-7 to the DNA end suggests the J call may be wrong. Per germline, CDR1 SGHTA and CDR2 FQGNSA. CDR3 length: 15 amino acids. The DNA of the CDR3 is TGTGCCAGCAGCCCGGACTCCGACTCCTACAATGAGCAGTACTTC. Residues: CASSPDSDSYNEQYF.

This clonotype was seen a single time. The chain combines TRBV5-1 with TRBJ2-1, with 7 bases fitting TRBD1. The CDR3 has 13 residues. The germline V gene encodes CDR1 SGHRS and CDR2 YFSETQ. The ends lost 4 bases at V and 13 bases at J; junction bases unmatched: 11. CDR3 region: CASSASGQSLQFF. CDR3 nucleotide sequence: TGCGCCAGCAGCGCCTCGGGACAGTCCCTCCAGTTCTTC.

Comments on this clonotype: A read error is possible here, since a much larger clone lies one base away. The J gene is TRBJ2-5, the V gene TRBV20-1; 12 nucleotides align to TRBD2. This CDR3 region has 15 residues. Germline V gene data show CDR1 as DFQATT and CDR2 as SNEGSKA (reference sequence). With V trimmed by 5 bases and J by 11 bases, 15 bases remained unmatched. CDR3 region: CSAGLAGRGMNEQYF. Written as DNA, the CDR3 is TGCAGTGCTGGACTAGCGGGGCGAGGGATGAATGAGCAGTACTTC.

The V call is TRBV29-1, the J call TRBJ1-2; D unresolved. The germline V gene has CDR1 SQVTM and CDR2 ANQGSEA. There are 13 residues in the CDR3. Trimming took off 7 bases at V and 0 bases at J, with 12 bases between the two ends. DNA of the CDR3: TGCAGCGCGCGGGTTACTACTAACTATGGCTACACCTTC. Protein product: CSARVTTNYGYTF.

The CDR3 loop reads CASRQQPGQGSYEQYF. Here the CDR3 DNA reads TGTGCCAGCAGACAACAGCCGGGACAGGGCTCCTACGAGCAGTACTTC. The genes are TRBV6-6 and TRBJ2-7; 9 nucleotides align to TRBD1. Per germline, CDR1 MNHNY and CDR2 SVGAGI (reference sequence). The CDR3 has 16 residues. V was clipped by 6 bases and J by 0 bases; unmatched bases: 9.

This clonotype was seen only a few times. In nucleotides, the CDR3 is TGTGCCAGCAGCTCGGACAACGATGATACGCAGTATTTT. Translating it yields CASSSDNDDTQYF. The chain combines TRBV9 with TRBJ2-3; TRBD1 might be the D (5 bases). The CDR3 extends over 13 amino acids. The V and J ends lost 4 bases and 6 bases respectively, with 12 bases between them. Germline CDR1 reads SGDLS; CDR2 reads YYNGEE. Filled out from reference TRBV9 and TRBJ2-3, the complete variable domain reads DSGVTQTPKHLITATGQRVTLRCSPRSGDLSVYWYQQSLDQGLQFLIQYYNGEERAKGNILERFSAQQFPDLHSELNLSSLELGDSALYFCASSSDNDDTQYFGPGTRLTVL.

This clonotype was observed many times. This chain joins TRBV4-1 and TRBJ1-4; D gene ambiguous. The ends were cut back, 0 bases at V and 9 bases at J, with 5 bases in the middle. Germline values: CDR1 MGHRA, CDR2 YSYEKL. The CDR3 is 12 residues long. The CDR3 DNA is TGCGCCAGCAGCCAAGAAGATCAAAAACTGTTTTTT. Protein sequence: CASSQEDQKLFF.

This sequence joins TRBV5-1 and TRBJ1-4; 8 bases match TRBD1. CDR1 is SGHRS and CDR2 is YFSETQ in the germline V gene. V trimming: 0 bases; J trimming: 7 bases; junction bases outside the gene matches: 8. This CDR3 contains 16 residues. The CDR3 DNA sequence: TGCGCCAGCAGCTTGGACGGACAGGGAGGGGGTGAAAAACTGTTTTTT. It encodes CASSLDGQGGGEKLFF.

This clonotype was found many times. The chain employs TRBV7-3 and TRBJ2-3, with TRBD2 matching over 13 bases. The J segment lost 3 bases and the V segment lost 5 bases, leaving 2 bases of the junction unmatched. The CDR3 has 15 amino acids. CDR1 and CDR2 (germline): SGHTA, FQGTGA. The DNA of the CDR3 is TGTGCCAGCAGCCAGACTAGCGGGGGGACAGATACGCAGTATTTT. It translates to CASSQTSGGTDTQYF.

This clonotype was counted a few times. The rearrangement uses TRBV5-1 and TRBJ2-1; D may correspond to TRBD1 or TRBD2 (6 bases each). Trimming stripped 0 bases from V and 6 bases from J, with 16 bases between. This CDR3 has 16 amino acids. From germline, CDR1 is SGHRS and CDR2 YFSETQ. The CDR3: CASSLAFRGAVNEQFF. The CDR3 nucleotides are TGCGCCAGCAGCTTGGCCTTTAGGGGGGCAGTCAATGAGCAGTTCTTC.

The chain employs TRBV20-1 and TRBJ2-7; TRBD1 agrees at 7 bases. The CDR3 spans 15 residues. CDR1 and CDR2 (germline): DFQATT, SNEGSKA (reference sequence). J gave up 3 bases and V 2 bases, and 10 bases lay outside the gene matches. The CDR3 protein is CSARSPQGVVYEQYF. Here the CDR3 DNA reads TGCAGTGCTAGATCCCCGCAGGGGGTTGTCTACGAGCAGTACTTC.

The rearrangement links TRBV4-1 to TRBJ2-7, with 8 nucleotides matching TRBD2. The CDR3 is made up of 17 amino acids. Germline assignment: CDR1 MGHRA and CDR2 YSYEKL. The V segment lost 1 base and the J segment 3 bases; nucleotides outside the gene matches: 11. In DNA form, the CDR3 reads TGCGCCAGCAGCCAAGGTTTAGCGCGGCGGGGGGTCTACGAGCAGTACTTC. Amino acids: CASSQGLARRGVYEQYF.

This clonotype turned up a few times. This chain connects TRBV30 to TRBJ1-6; D is possibly TRBD1 (5 bases). Per germline, CDR1 GTSNPN and CDR2 SVGIG (reference sequence). The V end lost 2 bases, the J end lost 5 bases, and 10 bases lay between the germline ends. The CDR3 consists of 14 residues. The CDR3 loop is CAWSSGQDNSPLHF. DNA of the CDR3: TGTGCCTGGAGTTCAGGGCAGGATAATTCACCCCTCCACTTT.